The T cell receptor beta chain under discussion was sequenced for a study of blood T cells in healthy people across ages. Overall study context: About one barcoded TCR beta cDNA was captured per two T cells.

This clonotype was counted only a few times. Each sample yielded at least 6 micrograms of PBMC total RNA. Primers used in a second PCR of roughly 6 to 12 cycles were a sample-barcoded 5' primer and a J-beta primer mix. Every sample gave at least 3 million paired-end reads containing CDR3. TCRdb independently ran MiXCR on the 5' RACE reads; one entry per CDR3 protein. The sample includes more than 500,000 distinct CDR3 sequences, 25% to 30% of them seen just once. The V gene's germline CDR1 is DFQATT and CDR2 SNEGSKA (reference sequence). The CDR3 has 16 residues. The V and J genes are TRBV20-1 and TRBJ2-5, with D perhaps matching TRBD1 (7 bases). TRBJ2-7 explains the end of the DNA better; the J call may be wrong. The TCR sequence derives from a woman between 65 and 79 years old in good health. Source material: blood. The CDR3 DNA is TGCAGTGCGAGACTACAAGGGAGACAGGGACTGGGCGAGCAGTACTTC. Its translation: CSARLQGRQGLGEQYF.